Shown below are 5 T cell receptor beta chains from a single sample sequenced in a study of T cells in Graves' hyperthyroidism and ophthalmopathy (dated by TCRdb to between 2019 and 2020). The library was prepared using multiplex PCR. Sequencer: Illumina HiSeq 2000. The TCR beta CDR3 regions were amplified from RNA transcripts. For the first round of RT-PCR on the TCR CDR3, the HTBI primer set was used together with the Qiagen OneStep RT-PCR kit. Clones were called with MiXCR by TCRdb after fastp trimmed the public reads at Q25, and only in-frame beta chains were retained. Each CDR3 protein gets just one entry, which takes the most common genes and DNA from the rows behind it. The sample table shows 500,000 to 800,000 distinct CDR3 sequences, and 45% are seen once. Under 8% of the sample lies in the top ten. Sequencing was done on a sample of peripheral blood or thyroid tissue (not recorded which). These receptor sequences come from an adult man with Graves' disease, either hyperthyroidism or ophthalmopathy (not recorded which).

About this clonotype: This may be a read error, as it is one base from a much larger clone. The chain couples TRBV7-8 to TRBJ2-6; D remains unclear. The CDR3 is made up of 17 amino acids. V was cut by 4 bases and J by 1 base, with 14 bases left in between. CDR1 is SGHVS and CDR2 is FQNEAQ in the germline V gene. The CDR3 nucleotides are TGTGCCAGCAGCTCGCCAGTTGTTCGGTCTGGGGCCAACGTCCTGACTTTC. Translated, it gives CASSSPVVRSGANVLTF.

This chain joins TRBV2 and TRBJ2-7; TRBD1 aligns across 10 bases. V gave up 4 bases and J gave up 0 bases; unmatched junction bases: 21. This CDR3 contains 21 residues. Per the germline V gene, CDR1 is SNHLY and CDR2 is FYNNEI. CDR3 sequence reads: CASSATYRDRGVYLRSYEQYF. DNA of the CDR3: TGTGCCAGCAGTGCTACCTACCGGGACAGGGGCGTTTACCTACGCTCCTACGAGCAGTACTTC.

As to this clonotype: The junction departs from the called germline gene at one end, perhaps through a read error. The genes are TRBV12-3 or TRBV12-4 and TRBJ1-4; 8 nucleotides match TRBD1. The CDR3 runs 14 residues. The CDR3 spells CTSSESGQGEKLFF. The CDR3 DNA is TGTACCAGCAGTGAGAGCGGACAGGGTGAAAAACTGTTTTTT.

Only a few counts were recorded for this clonotype. The chain couples TRBV20-1 to TRBJ1-5, with D tentatively TRBD1 (6 bases). Trimming took off 6 bases at V and 0 bases at J, with 18 bases between the two ends. Looked up from germline, CDR1 is DFQATT and CDR2 is SNEGSKA (reference sequence). This CDR3 region has 16 residues. The CDR3 reads CSAKDSETYSNQPQHF. CDR3 DNA sequence: TGCAGTGCGAAGGACAGTGAGACCTATAGCAATCAGCCCCAGCATTTT.

J is TRBJ1-2 and V is TRBV2; 8 nucleotides align to TRBD1. CDR1 and CDR2 from the germline V gene are SNHLY and FYNNEI. V shed 5 bases, J shed 6 bases, and the junction held 11 bases outside the gene matches. This CDR3 is built from 15 residues. CDR3 coding DNA: TGTGCCAGCAGTCGAAAGTCAGGGGGCCTCGATGGCTACACCTTC. It codes for CASSRKSGGLDGYTF.